This T cell receptor (beta chain) appears in the sequencing data of a study of T-cell reconstitution after alpha-beta-depleted transplantation in children (dated by TCRdb to the mid-2010s). A note on the overall study: T-cell immune reconstitution after TCRalphabeta/CD19-depleted allogeneic hematopoietic cell transplantation in children was quantitatively tracked in the study by means of TCR repertoire profiling.

V sheds 0 bases and J sheds 4 bases, leaving 21 bases between their ends. There are 17 amino acids in the CDR3, from cysteine to phenylalanine inclusive. Only the CDR3 portion is preserved as DNA: 51 bases, with reading frame beginning at the first base. The germline V gene (reference sequence) gives CDR1 as DFQATT and CDR2 as SNEGSKA. The treatment or condition label for this specimen denotes: allogeneic hematopoietic cell transplantation with graft depleted of TCRalphabeta T cells and CD19 B cells. TCRalphabeta/CD19-depleted allogeneic hematopoietic cell grafts were given to the transplant recipients, all of whom were children. The study at large found these results: In some patients, the high TCRbeta diversity seen at day 60 was put down to recipient T cells and intrathymic progenitors that had survived conditioning. About two months after transplant, the apparently early recovery of alphabetaT-cell counts reportedly depended on just several hundred clones that had expanded rapidly and came from non-depleted graft cells. Hyperexpanded clone frequencies declined over subsequent months; after one year, T-cell counts and TCRbeta diversity were mostly attributed to newly produced T cells.

Comment on this clonotype: Which antigen it targets is not known. There are no base qualities to consult, and no much larger clone falls within one base.

Receptor amplification or capture employed PCR. The instrument was an Illumina HiSeq 2500. TCR libraries were prepared with molecular barcoding, using unique molecular identifiers to normalize TCRbeta repertoire quantification. The public sequencing data were trimmed at Q25 with fastp and processed into clonotypes with MiXCR by TCRdb, which kept only in-frame beta chains. Rows merge per CDR3 protein into single entries with the most common DNA and genes. The sample contains hundreds of thousands of distinct CDR3 sequences, 13% of them found a single time. The leading ten clones occupy 2.2% of the sample.

The starting material was PBMCs, mostly from graft donor cells, obtained 360 days after TCRalphabeta/CD19-depleted stem cell transplant. The TCR originated in a male patient between 10 and 17 years old who had a stem cell transplant for acute myeloid leukemia, so the T cells may come from the graft donor. The chain couples TRBV20-1 to TRBJ1-2, with TRBD1 as a weak D call on 6 bases. The DNA is TGCAGTGCTAGAGATAGCCCCGGACAGCCAATCATCTATGGCTACACCTTC. Its protein reads: CSARDSPGQPIIYGYTF.